The T cell receptor (beta chain) under discussion was sequenced for a study of glioma-infiltrating T cells after dendritic cell vaccination. Study as a whole: Autologous tumor lysate was loaded overnight onto monocyte-derived dendritic cells grown approximately seven days with IL-4 and GM-CSF.

The data were produced by immunoSEQ multiplex PCR, yet TCRdb's version contains in-frame clones alone and is incomplete. The data show 85,000 to 100,000 clones, around 85% seen once. Time point given: after dendritic cell vaccination, including at tumor progression/relapse. Selection required adequate fresh-frozen tumor tissue plus more than two years' survival data. Per the germline V gene, CDR1 is LNHDA and CDR2 is SQIVND (reference sequence). The length of the CDR3 is 15 residues. Trimming took off 6 bases at V and 4 bases at J, with 19 bases between the two ends. This sequence was found in a human donor with glioblastoma. The chain uses TRBV19 and TRBJ2-7, with D possibly matching TRBD2 (6 bases). Sample: blood, taken after dendritic cell vaccination. The CDR3 is CASSIGGFEAYEQYF. The CDR3 coding sequence is TGTGCCAGTAGCATTGGAGGGTTTGAGGCGTACGAGCAGTACTTC.